This T cell receptor (beta chain) was retrieved from a study of control samples from healthy donors and cancer patients. A single count supports this clone. Assay used: immunoSEQ multiplex PCR; TCRdb lists only in-frame clones, some missing. This sample has roughly 130,000 clones, with 80% to 95% found just once. The V end was cut by 6 bases, the J end by 11 bases, with 16 bases between. Germline loops: CDR1 SNHLY, CDR2 FYNNEI. The CDR3 is 12 amino acids. Source material: blood. The receptor's source is a man in his late teens or twenties in good health. J is TRBJ1-1 and V is TRBV2; D uncertain. CDR3 DNA sequence: TGTGCCAGCAGGGCCGGGCCCCTGAGGGCTTTCTTT. Protein sequence: CASRAGPLRAFF.